This T cell receptor (beta chain) was obtained from a study of CD8 T cells in ankylosing spondylitis. TCRdb passed the 5' RACE reads through MiXCR, listing each CDR3 protein once. The sample holds 120,000 or so distinct CDR3 sequences, approximately 14% seen once. Overall study findings and caveats: Matched ankylosing spondylitis synovial fluid reportedly showed significant enrichment of disease-linked clones.

Germline-derived CDR1 and CDR2 are ENHRY and SYGVKD. The CDR3 length is 17 residues. The ends were cut back, 5 bases at V and 0 bases at J, with 17 bases in the middle. This clonotype has more than one count but fewer than ten. Its matching antigen is unknown. The origin of this receptor is a female donor with ankylosing spondylitis or in good health (not recorded which). The V call is TRBV10-3, the J call TRBJ2-1; tentatively, D is TRBD2 (6 bases). Sequenced input: blood, either unsorted or a sorted T cell fraction (not recorded which). In nucleotides, the CDR3 is TGTGCCATCAGTCCCCTGAGCGGGTCAAGCTCCTACAATGAGCAGTTCTTC. The encoded protein is CAISPLSGSSSYNEQFF.